This TCR beta chain is drawn from a study of prognosis after radiotherapy for stage I lung cancer. Findings and caveats of the study: Patients given stereotactic body radiation therapy showed fewer unique TCR clones afterward, median about 9,200 versus 6,500. The way patients used TRBV and TRBJ genes reportedly differed depending on whether they had metastases.

By two-round multiplex PCR, the TCR beta CDR3 was amplified from genomic DNA. First-round PCR employed TRBV- and TRBJ-specific primers for each gene. Universal primers were what the second PCR round used. From the multiplex PCR reads, TCRdb called clonotypes with MiXCR, one entry per CDR3 protein. This sample carries around 63,000 distinct CDR3 sequences, more than 25% of them seen once, and the ten largest clones take about 7.5%. There are many counts of this clonotype. Its antigen is as yet unknown. The receptor was isolated from a donor over 45 with non-small cell lung cancer. This material consisted of PBMCs, taken before or after stereotactic body radiation therapy (not recorded which).

CDR3 protein: CAWTKQGGGTEAFF. As DNA, the CDR3 is TGTGCCTGGACCAAACAGGGGGGTGGCACTGAAGCTTTCTTT. This chain joins TRBV30 and TRBJ1-1; 8 bases agree with TRBD1. The J segment lost 4 bases and the V segment lost 4 bases, leaving 8 bases of the junction unmatched. The CDR3 length is 14 residues. In germline, CDR1 is GTSNPN, CDR2 SVGIG (reference sequence).